A single sample is the source of the 2 T cell receptor beta chains below, sequenced in a study of control samples from healthy donors and cancer patients. Clones were sequenced by immunoSEQ multiplex PCR, and TCRdb holds only the in-frame ones, with some missing. The table includes 70,000 to 85,000 clones, around 83% detected once. The sequencing input was PBMCs. All receptors come from a man in his sixties with head and neck cancer.

The chain is built from TRBV28 and TRBJ1-1; D is perhaps TRBD1 (5 bases). The germline gives CDR1 MDHEN, CDR2 SYDVKM. This CDR3 has 13 residues. V was clipped by 2 bases and J by 4 bases, with 8 bases between them. CDR3 coding DNA: TGTGCCAGCAGTTTACCGGGACGCACTGAAGCTTTCTTT. Translated: CASSLPGRTEAFF. Variable domain in full (rest from reference TRBV28 and TRBJ1-1): DVKVTQSSRYLVKRTGEKVFLECVQDMDHENMFWYRQDPGLGLRLIYFSYDVKMKEKGDIPEGYSVSREKKERFSLILESASTNQTSMYLCASSLPGRTEAFFGQGTRLTVV.

V gene TRBV27 combines with J gene TRBJ1-1; D is uncertain. Germline V gives CDR1 MNHEY, CDR2 SMNVEV (reference sequence). V shed 3 bases and J shed 5 bases, with 16 bases lying between them. CDR3 length: 15 amino acids. Here the CDR3 reads CASSFSPRRTTEAFF. Written as DNA, the CDR3 is TGTGCCAGCAGTTTCTCCCCCAGGCGGACGACTGAAGCTTTCTTT.